This T cell receptor beta chain was captured by sequencing in a study of T-cell reconstitution after alpha-beta-depleted transplantation in children. Study-wide results and caveats: Reportedly, roughly two months post-transplant, alpha-beta T cells arose from several hundred expanded graft clones. By one year post-transplant, T-cell counts and diversity largely arose from T cells that were newly produced.

Molecular barcoding with unique molecular identifiers was used for the TCRbeta library. MiXCR, applied by TCRdb to the PCR reads, yields one record per CDR3 protein. The table records 100,000 or so distinct CDR3 sequences, 4.5% to 7.5% of them present only once. This clonotype was observed a few times. What it binds is not known. This CDR3 has 17 residues. The trim removed 2 bases at V and 5 bases at J, leaving 12 bases unmatched. The germline CDR1 and CDR2 sequences are MNHEY and SVGAGI. The chain carries TRBV6-5 and TRBJ1-2; 9 nucleotides align to TRBD1. This specimen consisted of PBMCs, mostly from graft donor cells, obtained 60 days after TCRalphabeta/CD19-depleted stem cell transplant. This receptor was taken from a female patient between 2 and 10 years old who had a stem cell transplant for Fanconi anemia, so the T cells may come from the graft donor. In nucleotides, the CDR3 is TGTGCCAGCAGTTACCGACGCGGACAGGGGATGAAGTATGGCTACACCTTC. Its protein product is CASSYRRGQGMKYGYTF.